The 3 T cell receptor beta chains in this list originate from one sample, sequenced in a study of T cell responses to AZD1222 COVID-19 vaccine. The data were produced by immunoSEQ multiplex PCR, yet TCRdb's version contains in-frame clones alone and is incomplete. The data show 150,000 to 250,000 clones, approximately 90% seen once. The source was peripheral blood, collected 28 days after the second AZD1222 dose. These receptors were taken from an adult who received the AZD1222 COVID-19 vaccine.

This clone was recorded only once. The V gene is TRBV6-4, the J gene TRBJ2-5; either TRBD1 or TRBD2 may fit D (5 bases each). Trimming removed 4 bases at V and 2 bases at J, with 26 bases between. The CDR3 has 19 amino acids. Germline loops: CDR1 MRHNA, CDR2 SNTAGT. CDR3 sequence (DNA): TGTGCCAGCAGTGTTCCGAGGATAGGACGGGACGTCGTGCAAGAGACCCAGTACTTC. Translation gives CASSVPRIGRDVVQETQYF.

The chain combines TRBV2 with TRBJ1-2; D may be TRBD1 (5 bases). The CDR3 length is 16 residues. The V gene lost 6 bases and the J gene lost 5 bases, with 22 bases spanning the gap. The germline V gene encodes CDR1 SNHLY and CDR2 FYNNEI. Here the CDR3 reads CASSSRPGPNLYGYTF. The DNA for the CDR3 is TGTGCCAGCAGCTCCCGCCCGGGGCCTAATCTATATGGCTACACCTTC.

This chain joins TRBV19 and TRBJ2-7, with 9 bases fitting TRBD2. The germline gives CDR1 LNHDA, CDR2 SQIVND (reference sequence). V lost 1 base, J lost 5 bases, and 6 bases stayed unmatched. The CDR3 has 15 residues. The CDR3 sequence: CASSIVGTSNHEQYF. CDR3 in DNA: TGTGCCAGTAGTATAGTCGGGACTAGCAACCACGAGCAGTACTTC.